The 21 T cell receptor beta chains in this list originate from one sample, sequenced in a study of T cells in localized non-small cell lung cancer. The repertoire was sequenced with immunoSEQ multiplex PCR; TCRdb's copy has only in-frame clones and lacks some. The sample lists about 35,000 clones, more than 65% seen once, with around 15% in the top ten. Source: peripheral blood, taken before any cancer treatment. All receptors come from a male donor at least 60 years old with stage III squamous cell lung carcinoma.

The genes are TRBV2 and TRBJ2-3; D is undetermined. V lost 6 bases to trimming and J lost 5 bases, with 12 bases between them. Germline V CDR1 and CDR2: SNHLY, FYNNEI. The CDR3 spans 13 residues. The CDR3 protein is CASRADGLDTQYF. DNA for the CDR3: TGTGCCAGCAGGGCGGACGGTTTAGATACGCAGTATTTT.

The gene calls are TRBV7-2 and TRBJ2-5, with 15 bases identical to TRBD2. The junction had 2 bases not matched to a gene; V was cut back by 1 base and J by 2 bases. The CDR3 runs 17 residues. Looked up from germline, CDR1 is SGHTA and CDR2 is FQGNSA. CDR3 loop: CASSLVGTSGGQETQYF. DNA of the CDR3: TGTGCCAGCAGCTTAGTCGGGACTAGCGGGGGGCAAGAGACCCAGTACTTC.

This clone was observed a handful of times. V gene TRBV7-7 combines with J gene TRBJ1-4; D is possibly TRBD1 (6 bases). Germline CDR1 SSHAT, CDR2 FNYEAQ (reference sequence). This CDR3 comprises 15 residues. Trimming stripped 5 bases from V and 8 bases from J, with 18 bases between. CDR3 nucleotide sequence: TGTGCCAGCAGCATTACAGGGATTGGGGGAGAAAAACTGTTTTTT. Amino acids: CASSITGIGGEKLFF.

CDR3 amino acids: CASTEYRGSGSPLHF. In DNA, the CDR3 is TGCGCCAGCACCGAATACAGGGGATCGGGTTCACCCCTCCACTTT. This sequence joins TRBV5-1 and TRBJ1-6; 7 nucleotides line up with TRBD1. The germline CDR1 and CDR2 sequences are SGHRS and YFSETQ. The CDR3 contains 15 residues. V lost 6 bases to trimming and J lost 9 bases; unmatched junction nucleotides: 12. Filled out from reference TRBV5-1 and TRBJ1-6, the complete variable domain reads KAGVTQTPRYLIKTRGQQVTLSCSPISGHRSVSWYQQTPGQGLQFLFEYFSETQRNKGNFPGRFSGRQFSNSRSEMNVSTLELGDSALYLCASTEYRGSGSPLHFGNGTRLTVT.

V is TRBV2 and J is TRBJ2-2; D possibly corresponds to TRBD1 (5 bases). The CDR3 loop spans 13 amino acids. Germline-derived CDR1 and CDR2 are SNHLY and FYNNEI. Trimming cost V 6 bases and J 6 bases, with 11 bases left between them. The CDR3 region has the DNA TGTGCCAGCAGGCGACAGAAAGCCGGGGAGCTGTTTTTT. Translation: CASRRQKAGELFF.

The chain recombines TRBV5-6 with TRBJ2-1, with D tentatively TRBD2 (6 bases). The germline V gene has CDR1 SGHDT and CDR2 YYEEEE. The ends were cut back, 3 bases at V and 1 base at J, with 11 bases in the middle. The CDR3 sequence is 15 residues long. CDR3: CASSWRAGSYNEQFF. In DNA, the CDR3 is TGTGCCAGCAGCTGGAGGGCCGGGTCCTACAATGAGCAGTTCTTC.

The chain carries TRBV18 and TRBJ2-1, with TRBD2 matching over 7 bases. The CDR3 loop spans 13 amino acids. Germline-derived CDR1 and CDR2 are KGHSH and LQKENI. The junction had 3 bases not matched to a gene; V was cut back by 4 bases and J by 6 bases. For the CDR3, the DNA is TGTGCCAGCTCACGGGGACTAACCAATGAGCAGTTCTTC. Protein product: CASSRGLTNEQFF.

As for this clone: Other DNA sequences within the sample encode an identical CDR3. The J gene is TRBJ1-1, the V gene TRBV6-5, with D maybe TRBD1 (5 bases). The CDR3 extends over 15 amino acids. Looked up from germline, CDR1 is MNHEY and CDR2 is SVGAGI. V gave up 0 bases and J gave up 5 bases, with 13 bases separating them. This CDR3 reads CASSYSPGGDTEAFF. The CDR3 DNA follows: TGTGCCAGCAGTTACTCCCCCGGGGGGGATACTGAAGCTTTCTTT.

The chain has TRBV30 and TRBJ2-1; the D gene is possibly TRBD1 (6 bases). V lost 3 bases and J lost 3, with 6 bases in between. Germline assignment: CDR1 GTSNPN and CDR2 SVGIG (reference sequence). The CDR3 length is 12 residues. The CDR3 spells CAWRDSYNEQFF. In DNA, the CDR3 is TGTGCCTGGAGGGACAGCTACAATGAGCAGTTCTTC.

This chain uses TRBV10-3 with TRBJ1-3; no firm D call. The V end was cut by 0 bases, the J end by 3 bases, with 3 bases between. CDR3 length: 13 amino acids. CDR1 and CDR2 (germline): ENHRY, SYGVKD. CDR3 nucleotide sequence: TGTGCCATCAGTGAGTCGAGTGGAAACACCATATATTTT. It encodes CAISESSGNTIYF.

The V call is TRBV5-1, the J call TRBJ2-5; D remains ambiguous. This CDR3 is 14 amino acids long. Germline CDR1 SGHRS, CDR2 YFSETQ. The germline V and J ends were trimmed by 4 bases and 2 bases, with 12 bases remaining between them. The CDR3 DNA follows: TGCGCCAGCAGCCCTTGGTCCCAACAAGAGACCCAGTACTTC. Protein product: CASSPWSQQETQYF. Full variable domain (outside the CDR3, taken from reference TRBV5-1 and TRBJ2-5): KAGVTQTPRYLIKTRGQQVTLSCSPISGHRSVSWYQQTPGQGLQFLFEYFSETQRNKGNFPGRFSGRQFSNSRSEMNVSTLELGDSALYLCASSPWSQQETQYFGPGTRLLVL.

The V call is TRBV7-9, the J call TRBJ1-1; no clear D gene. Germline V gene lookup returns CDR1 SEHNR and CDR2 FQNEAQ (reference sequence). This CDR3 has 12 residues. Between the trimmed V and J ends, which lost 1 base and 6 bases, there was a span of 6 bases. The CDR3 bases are TGTGCCAGCAGCTTAGACGGCCCTGAAGCTTTCTTT. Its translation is CASSLDGPEAFF.

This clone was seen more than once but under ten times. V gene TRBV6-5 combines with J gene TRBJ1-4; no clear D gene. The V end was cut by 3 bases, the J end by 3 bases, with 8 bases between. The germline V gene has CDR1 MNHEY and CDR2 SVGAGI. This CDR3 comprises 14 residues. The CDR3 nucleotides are TGTGCCAGCAGTTATTGGCCTTCTAATGAAAAACTGTTTTTT. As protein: CASSYWPSNEKLFF.

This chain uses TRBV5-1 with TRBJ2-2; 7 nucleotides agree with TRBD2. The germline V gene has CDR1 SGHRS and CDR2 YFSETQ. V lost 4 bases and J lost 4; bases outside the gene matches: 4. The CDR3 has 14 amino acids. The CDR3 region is CASSLGGGTGELFF. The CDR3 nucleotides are TGCGCCAGCAGCCTGGGCGGGGGCACCGGGGAGCTGTTTTTT.

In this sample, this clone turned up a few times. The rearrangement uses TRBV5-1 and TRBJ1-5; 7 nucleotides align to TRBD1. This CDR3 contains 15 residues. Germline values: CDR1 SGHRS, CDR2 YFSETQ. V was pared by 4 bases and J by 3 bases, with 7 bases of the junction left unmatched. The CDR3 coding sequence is TGCGCCAGCAGCGCAGCCGGGACAGACAATCAGCCCCAGCATTTT. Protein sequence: CASSAAGTDNQPQHF.

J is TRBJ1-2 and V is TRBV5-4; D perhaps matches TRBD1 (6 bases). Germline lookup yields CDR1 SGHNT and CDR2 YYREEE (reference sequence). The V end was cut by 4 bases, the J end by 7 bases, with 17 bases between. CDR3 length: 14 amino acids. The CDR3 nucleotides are TGTGCCAGCAGCCCAAGGACAGTCAGGGGTGGCTACACCTTC. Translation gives CASSPRTVRGGYTF.

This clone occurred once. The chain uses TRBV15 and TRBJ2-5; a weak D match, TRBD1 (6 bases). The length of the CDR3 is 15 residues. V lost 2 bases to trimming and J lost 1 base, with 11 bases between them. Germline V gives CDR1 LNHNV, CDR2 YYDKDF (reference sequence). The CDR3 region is CATSRPQGGQETQYF. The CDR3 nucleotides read TGTGCCACCAGCAGACCCCAAGGGGGCCAAGAGACCCAGTACTTC.

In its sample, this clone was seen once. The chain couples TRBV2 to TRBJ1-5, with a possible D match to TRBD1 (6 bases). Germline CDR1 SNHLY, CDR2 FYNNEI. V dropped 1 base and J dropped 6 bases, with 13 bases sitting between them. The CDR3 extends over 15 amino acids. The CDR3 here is CASSEGMGASQPQHF. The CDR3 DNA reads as TGTGCCAGCAGTGAAGGAATGGGGGCGAGTCAGCCCCAGCATTTT. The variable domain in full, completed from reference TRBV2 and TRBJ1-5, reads EPEVTQTPSHQVTQMGQEVILRCVPISNHLYFYWYRQILGQKVEFLVSFYNNEISEKSEIFDDQFSVERPDGSNFTLKIRSTKLEDSAMYFCASSEGMGASQPQHFGDGTRLSIL.

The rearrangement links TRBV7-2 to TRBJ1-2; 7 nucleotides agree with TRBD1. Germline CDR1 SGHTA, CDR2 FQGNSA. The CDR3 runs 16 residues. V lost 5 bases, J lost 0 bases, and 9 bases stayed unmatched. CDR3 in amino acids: CASSAVTGSPNYGYTF. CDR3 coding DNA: TGTGCCAGCAGCGCCGTGACAGGGAGCCCTAACTATGGCTACACCTTC.

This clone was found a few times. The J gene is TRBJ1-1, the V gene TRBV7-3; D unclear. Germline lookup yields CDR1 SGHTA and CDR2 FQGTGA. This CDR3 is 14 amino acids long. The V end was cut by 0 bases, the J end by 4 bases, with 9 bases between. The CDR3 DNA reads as TGTGCCAGCAGCTTAACGGCCGGGAGCACTGAAGCTTTCTTT. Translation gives CASSLTAGSTEAFF. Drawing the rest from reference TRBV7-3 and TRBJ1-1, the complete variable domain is GAGVSQTPSNKVTEKGKYVELRCDPISGHTALYWYRQSLGQGPEFLIYFQGTGAADDSGLPNDRFFAVRPEGSVSTLKIQRTERGDSAVYLCASSLTAGSTEAFFGQGTRLTVV.

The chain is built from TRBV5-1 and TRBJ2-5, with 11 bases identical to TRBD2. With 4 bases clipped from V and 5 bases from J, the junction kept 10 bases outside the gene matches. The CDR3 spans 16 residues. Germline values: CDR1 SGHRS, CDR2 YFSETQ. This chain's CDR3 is CASSLGLAVGEETQYF. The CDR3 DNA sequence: TGCGCCAGCAGCCTGGGACTAGCGGTAGGGGAGGAGACCCAGTACTTC.